This T cell receptor beta chain stems from a study of human T cells and chemical hapten exposure. Across the study: Patients, predominantly female, presented with alopecia areata, totalis or universalis.

Time point specified: patch test 3, about 24 weeks after DPC sensitization. Treatment reported: therapeutic diphenylcyclopropenone sensitization with weekly scalp DPC. Donors, patients with alopecia ranging from 18 to 70 years old and judged suitable for DPC, provided samples. Each cDNA molecule in the library carried unique molecular identifiers. TCRdb reprocessed the RACE reads with MiXCR, giving one entry per CDR3 protein. The sample includes 100,000 to 120,000 distinct CDR3 sequences, approximately 36% of them seen just once. Comments on this clonotype: Its target is not known.

Study-wide findings and caveats: Among expanded TCRs, significantly more large CDR3 similarity clusters formed than among controls.

This clonotype was sampled from a man aged 35 to 55 with alopecia areata. Some clones in this sample may be carry-over from other donors' samples. Sample: whole blood, taken in connection with sensitization to the hapten diphenylcyclopropenone (DPC).

CDR3: CSVEGTGYSEQYF. The CDR3 DNA is TGCAGCGTTGAGGGGACAGGGTATAGCGAGCAGTACTTC. The gene calls are TRBV29-1 and TRBJ2-7; 9 positions agree with TRBD1. Germline CDR1 SQVTM, CDR2 ANQGSEA. The V segment lost 3 bases and the J segment 6 bases; nucleotides outside the gene matches: 6. CDR3 size: 13 residues.